This record looks at one TCR beta chain sequence and its context. The antigen is undetermined. TCRdb re-called the reads through MiXCR, storing one row per CDR3 protein. Of 200,000 to 300,000 distinct CDR3 sequences in the sample, roughly 10% were seen once. This entry comes from a study of T cell repertoires in cytomegalovirus infection. Findings and caveats of the study: Cumulative public TCR beta family frequency identified carriers of CMV plus the relevant HLA.

The germline CDR1 and CDR2 sequences are ENHRY and SYGVKD. Between the trimmed V and J ends, which lost 8 bases and 1 base, there was a span of 14 bases. The CDR3 has 14 residues. The TCR comes from a human donor in good health (CMV status not recorded). Some clones in this sample may be carry-over from other donors' samples. The sequenced material came from PBMCs. J is TRBJ1-1 and V is TRBV10-3; no definite D call. The CDR3 region is CAIAPMGGNTEAFF. For the CDR3, the DNA is TGTGCCATCGCTCCGATGGGCGGGAACACTGAAGCTTTCTTT.